This T cell receptor (beta chain) was recovered during a study of OX40 agonist ivuxolimab in advanced cancers. At the level of the study: The patients received agonistic anti-OX40 (CD134) antibody ivuxolimab. The group had a mean age of about 60 years, ranged from about 20 to 90, and was roughly 80% male. Earlier treatment with anti-PD-1, anti-PD-L1 or anti-CTLA-4 was permitted, and roughly 40% had received some.

The CDR3 contains 17 residues. Germline lookup yields CDR1 LGHNA and CDR2 YSLEER. V lost 0 bases and J lost 2; bases outside the gene matches: 9. As for this clone: Its cognate antigen is unknown.

Only in-frame clones appear in the TCRdb table, and some are missing; sequencing was by immunoSEQ multiplex PCR. This sample yields under 75,000 clones, of which over 80% are seen a single time; roughly 15% belongs to the top ten. Findings and limits, study-wide: Partial responders receiving 0.1-3.0 mg/kg showed among the lowest clonal expansion.

The V call is TRBV4-3, the J call TRBJ2-5; 7 bases agree with TRBD1. Sequences were derived from CD4+ or CD8+ T cells sorted from blood, sampled in a trial of the OX40 agonist ivuxolimab. The sequence was collected from an adult with an advanced solid tumor such as melanoma, head and neck, liver or kidney cancer. The CDR3 protein is CASSQDSPGTEQETQYF. DNA for the CDR3: TGCGCCAGCAGCCAAGATTCCCCGGGGACAGAACAAGAGACCCAGTACTTC.